These T cell receptor beta chains were read from a single sample in a study of shared clonotypes between healthy human individuals. This table comes from immunoSEQ multiplex PCR, and its TCRdb copy is limited to in-frame clones, with some not included. Counted here are roughly 2,000,000 clones, 93% occurring once; the ten biggest clones make up more than 1.5%. Sequencing was performed on naive CD8+ T cells from PBMCs. The receptor source for this set is a man aged 18 to 30 in good health. Some clones in this sample may be carry-over from other donors' samples. The CDR3 runs from the conserved cysteine through the conserved F or W. The D gene is left open where the match is weak. Size tells how often a clone was seen (once, few, many) or the class of an expanded clone, and some rows leave it out.

D	V	size	J	DNA	CDR3
.	TRBV5-6	.	TRBJ2-7	TGTGCCAGCAGCTTTTCGGGACTGGAATACTACGAGCAGTACTTC	CASSFSGLEYYEQYF
TRBD1	TRBV19	.	TRBJ1-2	TGTGCCAGTAGTTATTCCTGGGACAGAGTTAACTATGGCTACACCTTC	CASSYSWDRVNYGYTF
TRBD2	TRBV11-2	.	TRBJ2-1	TGTGCCAGCAGCTTAGGGGCGGGAGGGCCCGAGTTCTTC	CASSLGAGGPEFF
.	TRBV11-2	.	TRBJ2-1	TGTGCCAGCACTCCCCCTGGGAGGTCCTACAATGAGCAGTTCTTC	CASTPPGRSYNEQFF
.	TRBV7-6	.	TRBJ1-1	TGTGCCAGCAGCTTAGCTAGGGAGATAACGAACACTGAAGCTTTCTTT	CASSLAREITNTEAFF
TRBD2	TRBV27	.	TRBJ2-1	TGTGCCAGCAGTTTAAAGGGAGGGCCGTGGAATGAGCAGTTCTTC	CASSLKGGPWNEQFF
.	TRBV9	.	TRBJ2-2	TGTGCCAGCAGCGTATGGCCCAGGGCCCTAAACACCGGGGAGCTGTTTTTT	CASSVWPRALNTGELFF
.	TRBV7-9	few	TRBJ2-1	TGTGCCAGCAGCTTGCATACGGGACTCACCAATGAGCAGTTCTTC	CASSLHTGLTNEQFF
.	TRBV6-1	.	TRBJ1-1	TGTGCCAGCAGTGATCGACTCCCGCGCCTTGAAGCTTTCTTT	CASSDRLPRLEAFF
TRBD2	TRBV19	.	TRBJ2-7	TGTGCCAGTAGTACCCTCGCGGGAGAGGTTTACGAGCAGTACTTC	CASSTLAGEVYEQYF
.	TRBV13	.	TRBJ2-2	TGTGCCAGCAGCTCGCCCTTCTCCGGCACCGGGGAGCTGTTTTTT	CASSSPFSGTGELFF
.	TRBV5-1	.	TRBJ1-1	TGCGCCAGCAGCTCCGCCCGGGGCCCCAACACTGAAGCTTTCTTT	CASSSARGPNTEAFF
TRBD1	TRBV9	few	TRBJ1-5	TGTGCCAGCAGCGGGGGACAGGGGAGGGATAGCAATCAGCCCCAGCATTTT	CASSGGQGRDSNQPQHF
.	TRBV6-5	.	TRBJ1-5	TGTGCCAGCAGTTCCGGGCAGAACAATCAGCCCCAGCATTTT	CASSSGQNNQPQHF
TRBD1	TRBV6-5	.	TRBJ2-7	TGTGCCAGCAGAACGGACAGGGTTTACTACGAGCAGTACTTC	CASRTDRVYYEQYF
TRBD1	TRBV27	.	TRBJ2-2	TGTGCCAGCAGTCAGGGACAGGGGAACACCGGGGAGCTGTTTTTT	CASSQGQGNTGELFF
.	TRBV28	.	TRBJ2-7	TGTGCCAGCAGTTCTTTCGACGGGACAATGGCCTACGAGCAGTACTTC	CASSSFDGTMAYEQYF
.	TRBV27	.	TRBJ1-3	TGTGCCAGCAGCCTAAAAGTGGGGACGGACACCATATATTTT	CASSLKVGTDTIYF
TRBD1	TRBV7-8	.	TRBJ2-7	TGTGCCAGCAGCTTATCCGACAGGGGCCCGAGGGAGCAGTACTTC	CASSLSDRGPREQYF
.	TRBV2	once	TRBJ2-7	TGTGCCACCCAAGGAGGGTACGGGACCGACTACGAGCAGTACTTC	CATQGGYGTDYEQYF
.	TRBV9	.	TRBJ2-7	TGTGCCAGCAGCGTAGGGGGGCCCGCCGTGTACGAGCAGTACTTC	CASSVGGPAVYEQYF
TRBD2	TRBV7-6	.	TRBJ2-3	TGTGCCAGCAGCGTCTTCTCCGGGACTAGCGGGTTAGGGACCACAGATACGCAGTATTTT	CASSVFSGTSGLGTTDTQYF